This TCR beta chain was found in a study of cytomegalovirus exposure and HLA in healthy donors. Study conclusions and caveats: Many donors carried some public TCRs, although rarity characterized most TCR sequences. The sole available immune exposure information was CMV serostatus. As was reported, the classifier diagnosed cytomegalovirus status with high specificity and sensitivity.

This CDR3 has 14 residues. CDR1 is SGHVS and CDR2 is FNYEAQ in the germline V gene. V was trimmed by 4 bases and J by 4 bases, leaving 13 bases between them. Healthy bone marrow donors formed the donor group. PCR primers comprised 60 Vbeta and 13 Jbeta primers. Some clones are missing from TCRdb's copy, which holds only in-frame ones; the method was immunoSEQ multiplex PCR. The sample carries some 85,000 clones, 70% to 85% recorded once. About this clone: What it binds is unknown.

The chain combines TRBV7-6 with TRBJ1-1; the D is unclear. The TCR sequence derives from a man between 18 and 29 years old in good health and CMV-seronegative. Sequencing used PBMCs. In nucleotides, the CDR3 is TGTGCCAGCAGCTCTGGGAAGGGAGCCACTGAAGCTTTCTTT. Its protein product is CASSSGKGATEAFF.